This T cell receptor beta chain was sequenced in a study of T cells in Graves' hyperthyroidism and ophthalmopathy. Study-wide results and caveats: Progression to ophthalmopathy was predicted a median of approximately 6.4 months early.

Uncontrolled infection, other autoimmune disease, pregnancy or lactation disqualified patients from enrolment. The germline gives CDR1 MDHEN, CDR2 SYDVKM. This CDR3 spans 17 amino acids. V was pared by 1 base and J by 6 bases, with 7 bases of the junction left unmatched. Amplified TCR beta CDR3 regions derived from RNA transcripts. First-round RT-PCR targeting the TCR CDR3 was performed with the HTBI primer set. TCRdb reprocessed the multiplex PCR reads via MiXCR and lists one record per CDR3 protein. The sample carries under 450,000 distinct CDR3 sequences, approximately 18% recorded once. This clonotype showed up just a few times. Its antigen is undetermined.

V and J are TRBV28 and TRBJ2-1; 12 bases map to TRBD2. The sample taken for sequencing was blood. The clonotype originates from a woman aged 25 to 39 with Graves' hyperthyroidism that later progressed to Graves' ophthalmopathy. The CDR3 nucleotides are TGTGCCAGCAGTTTATCCCCCAGACTAGCGGGAGCCAATGAGCAGTTCTTC. This sequence encodes CASSLSPRLAGANEQFF.